This T cell receptor (beta chain) was recovered during a study of shared clonotypes between healthy human individuals. Profiled with immunoSEQ multiplex PCR; TCRdb holds only in-frame clones, not every one. The table has over 400,000 clones, approximately 80% seen once; the top ten hold 12%. In this sample, this clone turned up a few times. Germline trimming cut 6 bases from V and 9 bases from J; bases unmatched to any gene: 6. The CDR3 consists of 13 residues. In germline, CDR1 is MNHNS, CDR2 SASEGT. This clonotype was sampled from a woman aged 40-49 years in good health. Some clones in this sample may be carry-over from other donors' samples. The gene calls are TRBV6-1 and TRBJ2-1, with 9 bases aligning to TRBD2. Sequenced: PBMCs. The CDR3 sequence is CASREGTSFEQFF. The CDR3 DNA sequence: TGTGCCAGCAGAGAGGGGACTAGCTTTGAGCAGTTCTTC.